Following are 27 T cell receptor beta chains from one sample sequenced in a study of blood T cell repertoires in COVID-19. Sequencing was performed with immunoSEQ multiplex PCR; in TCRdb, only in-frame clones are kept and a portion is missing. There are some 190,000 clones in the sample; 70% to 80% occur only once, and approximately 15% lies in the top ten. Specimen: PBMCs or T cells enriched from blood (not recorded which). Receptors originate from a man aged 60-69 years who had been exposed to COVID-19.

The chain links TRBV27 to TRBJ2-3; 12 positions match TRBD1. Looked up from germline, CDR1 is MNHEY and CDR2 is SMNVEV (reference sequence). V lost 5 bases and J lost 2; bases outside the gene matches: 8. CDR3 length equals 17 residues. The CDR3 spells CASSGDRGRVTTDTQYF. CDR3 in DNA: TGTGCCAGCAGTGGGGACAGGGGGCGCGTGACCACAGATACGCAGTATTTT.

This clone was observed a single time. The V gene is TRBV27, the J gene TRBJ1-2; the D gene is possibly TRBD1 (6 bases). CDR3 length equals 18 residues. Germline V gene sequence: CDR1 MNHEY, CDR2 SMNVEV (reference sequence). Trimming removed 4 bases from V and 0 bases from J, with 21 bases in between. The CDR3 loop is CASSWIRAGARPNYGYTF. DNA of the CDR3: TGTGCCAGCAGTTGGATACGGGCGGGGGCGAGACCTAACTATGGCTACACCTTC.

V usage is TRBV5-1 and J usage is TRBJ2-7; D is ambiguous. Germline-derived CDR1 and CDR2 are SGHRS and YFSETQ. The ends were cut back, 0 bases at V and 3 bases at J, with 10 bases in the middle. The CDR3 has 14 residues. CDR3 sequence reads: CASSLEASDYEQYF. The CDR3 region has the DNA TGCGCCAGCAGCTTGGAAGCGTCCGACTACGAGCAGTACTTC.

This clone has only one observation. This sequence joins TRBV7-6 and TRBJ2-5; a possible D gene is TRBD1 (6 bases). The germline CDR1 and CDR2 sequences are SGHVS and FNYEAQ. The CDR3 has 16 amino acids. The V gene lost 2 bases and the J gene lost 5 bases, with 18 bases spanning the gap. CDR3: CASSLPALQGPETQYF. The CDR3, as DNA: TGTGCCAGCAGCTTACCGGCTTTACAGGGTCCCGAGACCCAGTACTTC.

The genes are TRBV9 and TRBJ2-3; 7 bases agree with TRBD2. CDR3 size: 15 residues. With V trimmed by 0 bases and J by 3 bases, 4 bases remained unmatched. CDR1 is SGDLS, CDR2 YYNGEE, per germline. Written as DNA, the CDR3 is TGTGCCAGCAGCGTAGGCCTAGCGGCGACAGATACGCAGTATTTT. Amino acids: CASSVGLAATDTQYF.

The chain couples TRBV27 to TRBJ1-2; D is perhaps TRBD1 (5 bases). The V end lost 5 bases, the J end lost 5 bases, and 15 bases lay between the germline ends. This CDR3 is built from 14 residues. CDR1 MNHEY and CDR2 SMNVEV come from the germline V gene (reference sequence). CDR3 sequence reads: CASSADKGYYGYTF. CDR3 sequence (DNA): TGTGCCAGCAGTGCGGACAAAGGGTATTATGGCTACACCTTC.

The rearrangement uses TRBV15 and TRBJ2-1, with TRBD2 matching 12 bases. This CDR3 has 18 residues. V shed 7 bases and J 3 bases; nucleotides not matched to a gene: 13. The germline V gene has CDR1 LNHNV and CDR2 YYDKDF (reference sequence). In DNA, the CDR3 is TGTGCCACCACCAAAGGCCAAGGACTAGCGGGGATCTACAATGAGCAGTTCTTC. It specifies CATTKGQGLAGIYNEQFF.

The chain recombines TRBV7-3 with TRBJ1-1; 10 nucleotides line up with TRBD1. V dropped 4 bases and J dropped 5; count of bases not matched to a gene: 7. The CDR3 sequence is 15 residues long. Germline V CDR1 and CDR2: SGHTA, FQGTGA. The CDR3 here is CASSSTGGLATEAFF. CDR3 in DNA: TGTGCCAGCAGCTCGACAGGGGGCCTAGCTACTGAAGCTTTCTTT.

The V gene is TRBV18, the J gene TRBJ2-5, with 7 bases fitting TRBD2. CDR1 and CDR2 from the germline V gene are KGHSH and LQKENI. The trim removed 0 bases at V and 4 bases at J, leaving 8 bases unmatched. The CDR3 sequence is 16 residues long. The CDR3 nucleotides are TGTGCCAGCTCACCACCGGGACTACCCCAGAGAGAGACCCAGTACTTC. This codes for CASSPPGLPQRETQYF. The variable domain in full, completed from reference TRBV18 and TRBJ2-5, reads NAGVMQNPRHLVRRRGQEARLRCSPMKGHSHVYWYRQLPEEGLKFMVYLQKENIIDESGMPKERFSAEFPKEGPSILRIQQVVRGDSAAYFCASSPPGLPQRETQYFGPGTRLLVL.

The chain carries TRBV19 and TRBJ1-4; TRBD1 matches 7 bases. The CDR3 is 14 amino acids. Germline-derived CDR1 and CDR2 are LNHDA and SQIVND (reference sequence). The V gene end was trimmed by 4 bases and the J gene end by 8 bases; junction bases not matched to a gene: 7. CDR3: CASSNGQVMEKLFF. The CDR3 DNA follows: TGTGCCAGTAGTAATGGACAGGTCATGGAAAAACTGTTTTTT.

The chain couples TRBV29-1 to TRBJ2-3; 8 nucleotides line up with TRBD2. The CDR3 contains 14 residues. V was clipped by 4 bases and J by 3 bases; unmatched bases: 6. Per the germline V gene, CDR1 is SQVTM and CDR2 is ANQGSEA. Here the CDR3 DNA reads TGCAGCGTTGCACCCGGGACTAGTACAGATACGCAGTATTTT. It codes for CSVAPGTSTDTQYF.

This chain uses TRBV7-9 with TRBJ2-2, with TRBD2 identical over 13 bases. Unmatched junction bases numbered 8, after V lost 6 bases and J lost 4 bases. From germline, CDR1 is SEHNR and CDR2 FQNEAQ (reference sequence). CDR3 length equals 17 residues. The CDR3 sequence is CASRPDGLAGATGELFF. CDR3 DNA sequence: TGTGCCAGCAGACCAGACGGACTAGCGGGAGCCACCGGGGAGCTGTTTTTT.

The gene calls are TRBV10-3 and TRBJ2-2; 7 bases map to TRBD1. CDR3 size: 14 residues. Germline V gene lookup returns CDR1 ENHRY and CDR2 SYGVKD. With V trimmed by 10 bases and J by 4 bases, 9 bases remained unmatched. The CDR3 spells CASEAKGATGELFF. In DNA, the CDR3 is TGTGCCAGCGAAGCGAAGGGGGCCACCGGGGAGCTGTTTTTT.

This chain links TRBV2 with TRBJ1-1, with 9 bases fitting TRBD1. Trimming cost V 6 bases and J 0 bases; bases outside gene matches: 8. CDR1 SNHLY and CDR2 FYNNEI come from the germline V gene. The CDR3 sequence is 16 residues long. The CDR3 loop is CASRGGWTGVNTEAFF. In nucleotides, the CDR3 is TGTGCCAGCAGGGGGGGGTGGACAGGGGTGAACACTGAAGCTTTCTTT.

The chain is built from TRBV6-5 and TRBJ2-1; perhaps TRBD2 as D (6 bases). The ends were cut back, 6 bases at V and 6 bases at J, with 9 bases in the middle. CDR1 and CDR2 from the germline V gene are MNHEY and SVGAGI. This CDR3 has 12 amino acids. CDR3 residues: CASSTLANEQFF. The CDR3 nucleotides are TGTGCCAGCAGCACACTAGCCAATGAGCAGTTCTTC.

This clone was detected once. The J gene is TRBJ1-2, the V gene TRBV7-3; 11 positions agree with TRBD1. Germline-derived CDR1 and CDR2 are SGHTA and FQGTGA. The CDR3 runs 14 residues. J lost 4 bases, V lost 7 bases, and 5 bases had no gene match. The CDR3 protein is CASKGQGAIYGYTF. Written as DNA, the CDR3 is TGTGCCAGCAAAGGACAGGGGGCGATCTATGGCTACACCTTC.

The genes are TRBV2 and TRBJ2-7, with D tentatively TRBD1 (6 bases). Germline V gives CDR1 SNHLY, CDR2 FYNNEI. The CDR3 contains 13 residues. The germline V and J ends were trimmed by 5 bases and 11 bases, with 19 bases remaining between them. For the CDR3, the DNA is TGTGCCAGCAGTCTAGGACAGAGTCTTACGGAGTACTTC. Translation gives CASSLGQSLTEYF.

This chain links TRBV5-1 with TRBJ2-7; 7 bases are a match to TRBD2. The CDR3 has 15 residues. With 4 bases clipped from V and 5 bases from J, the junction kept 12 bases outside the gene matches. CDR1 is SGHRS and CDR2 is YFSETQ in the germline V gene. The CDR3 spells CASSGAGLLTDEQYF. The CDR3 nucleotides are TGCGCCAGCAGCGGAGCGGGACTCTTAACTGACGAGCAGTACTTC.

The chain is built from TRBV29-1 and TRBJ2-1; D might be TRBD1 (5 bases). Per germline, CDR1 SQVTM and CDR2 ANQGSEA. V was clipped by 8 bases and J by 7 bases, with 15 bases between them. CDR3 length: 12 residues. This chain's CDR3 is CSPSPGSNEQFF. Written as DNA, the CDR3 is TGCAGCCCTAGTCCAGGGTCGAATGAGCAGTTCTTC.

This clone came up a few times. The genes are TRBV11-2 and TRBJ1-5; 7 positions agree with TRBD1. CDR3 length: 17 residues. V gave up 0 bases and J gave up 2 bases; unmatched junction bases: 7. The germline gives CDR1 SGHAT, CDR2 FQNNGV. The CDR3: CASSLDSRQGGNQPQHF. CDR3 DNA: TGTGCCAGCAGCTTAGATAGTAGGCAGGGGGGCAATCAGCCCCAGCATTTT.

This chain joins TRBV6-5 and TRBJ2-7, with 8 bases matching TRBD2. This CDR3 has 15 amino acids. Germline V gene sequence: CDR1 MNHEY, CDR2 SVGAGI. The J segment lost 0 bases and the V segment lost 5 bases, leaving 6 bases of the junction unmatched. The CDR3 DNA sequence: TGTGCCAGCAGTCAACCGGGACTAGGCTCCTACGAGCAGTACTTC. It specifies CASSQPGLGSYEQYF.

This CDR3 is CASGAGLAFDEQFF. For the CDR3, the DNA is TGTGCTAGTGGGGCGGGACTAGCATTTGATGAGCAGTTCTTC. The chain is built from TRBV12-5 and TRBJ2-1; 9 nucleotides agree with TRBD2. Germline trimming cut 6 bases from V and 8 bases from J; bases unmatched to any gene: 8. This CDR3 contains 14 residues. Germline lookup yields CDR1 LGHNT and CDR2 FRNRAP.

The chain uses TRBV10-3 and TRBJ1-2; 9 bases fit TRBD1. Looked up from germline, CDR1 is ENHRY and CDR2 is SYGVKD. This CDR3 has 14 amino acids. The J segment lost 7 bases and the V segment lost 5 bases, leaving 8 bases of the junction unmatched. The CDR3: CAISLPSDRGGYTF. In DNA form, the CDR3 reads TGTGCCATCAGTTTACCCTCGGACAGGGGTGGCTACACCTTC.

This clone appeared a single time. This CDR3 is CASSLGSGRGAYEQYF. The CDR3 DNA sequence: TGTGCCAGCAGCTTAGGGAGCGGACGGGGAGCCTACGAGCAGTACTTC. This rearrangement joins TRBV7-6 to TRBJ2-7, with D possibly TRBD2 on 5 matching bases. The V and J ends lost 1 base and 2 bases respectively, with 15 bases between them. The CDR3 covers 16 residues. CDR1 is SGHVS and CDR2 is FNYEAQ in the germline V gene.

V usage is TRBV6-6 and J usage is TRBJ1-1, with 7 bases fitting TRBD1. CDR3 length equals 14 residues. After removal of 6 bases from V and 0 bases from J, the junction contained 4 bases not matched to a gene. Germline CDR1 is MNHNY and CDR2 is SVGAGI (reference sequence). Written as DNA, the CDR3 is TGTGCCAGCAGCAAAGACAGGGTGAACACTGAAGCTTTCTTT. As protein: CASSKDRVNTEAFF.

The chain joins TRBV18 to TRBJ1-1; D is perhaps TRBD1 (6 bases). Germline lookup yields CDR1 KGHSH and CDR2 LQKENI. The CDR3 is 13 residues long. Between the trimmed V and J ends, which lost 8 bases and 7 bases, there was a span of 17 bases. In DNA form, the CDR3 reads TGTGCCAGCCGACCTCCGGGACATGATGAAGCTTTCTTT. As protein: CASRPPGHDEAFF. The whole variable domain, filled in from reference TRBV18 and TRBJ1-1, reads NAGVMQNPRHLVRRRGQEARLRCSPMKGHSHVYWYRQLPEEGLKFMVYLQKENIIDESGMPKERFSAEFPKEGPSILRIQQVVRGDSAAYFCASRPPGHDEAFFGQGTRLTVV.

Only a few counts were recorded for this clone. The genes are TRBV30 and TRBJ1-3; D unresolved. The V gene lost 8 bases and the J gene lost 2 bases, with 13 bases spanning the gap. Germline lookup yields CDR1 GTSNPN and CDR2 SVGIG (reference sequence). The CDR3 runs to 13 residues. The CDR3 region is CARRVSPGNTIYF. DNA for the CDR3: TGTGCCCGCCGGGTGAGTCCTGGAAACACCATATATTTT.